The 13 T cell receptor beta chains given below trace back to one sample, sequenced in a study of blood T cell repertoires in COVID-19. Profiling relied on immunoSEQ multiplex PCR, and the TCRdb table lists in-frame clones only, not all of them. Here the sample spans about 50,000 clones, approximately 85% being singletons. The sequencing input was peripheral blood. These receptors were obtained from a human donor in a cohort sampled during active COVID-19.

The chain employs TRBV6-1 and TRBJ1-2, with D uncertain. Germline CDR1 MNHNS, CDR2 SASEGT. The CDR3 covers 16 residues. V gave up 0 bases and J gave up 0 bases, with 11 bases separating them. The CDR3 reads CASSEALVSSNYGYTF. The CDR3, as DNA: TGTGCCAGCAGTGAAGCGCTGGTTAGTTCTAACTATGGCTACACCTTC.

The J gene is TRBJ2-1, the V gene TRBV6-5; 8 nucleotides align to TRBD1. The CDR3 loop spans 16 amino acids. After removal of 2 bases from V and 7 bases from J, the junction contained 10 bases not matched to a gene. CDR1 and CDR2 (germline): MNHEY, SVGAGI. The CDR3 sequence is CASSYPGQGLGNEQFF. The CDR3 DNA follows: TGTGCCAGCAGTTACCCCGGACAGGGTCTCGGTAATGAGCAGTTCTTC.

The chain uses TRBV24-1 and TRBJ2-2; D not certain. This CDR3 has 18 amino acids. Trimming took off 4 bases at V and 5 bases at J, with 22 bases between the two ends. Germline assignment: CDR1 KGHDR and CDR2 SFDVKD. The CDR3 here is CATSEAPSYTPRTGELFF. Written as DNA, the CDR3 is TGTGCCACCAGTGAAGCCCCAAGTTACACCCCGAGGACCGGGGAGCTGTTTTTT.

This sequence joins TRBV5-5 and TRBJ2-7; TRBD1 matches at 10 bases. CDR3 size: 14 residues. CDR1 is SGHKS, CDR2 YYEKEE, per germline (reference sequence). V trimming: 3 bases; J trimming: 4 bases; junction bases outside the gene matches: 4. CDR3 sequence (DNA): TGTGCCAGCAGCTCCGGGACAGGGGTGTACGAGCAGTACTTC. Translation gives CASSSGTGVYEQYF.

This chain joins TRBV6-1 and TRBJ2-3; 14 nucleotides match TRBD2. Germline CDR1 and CDR2: MNHNS and SASEGT. There are 17 residues in the CDR3. Trimming at V came to 4 bases and at J to 4 bases, leaving 7 bases not matched to a gene. The CDR3 reads CASSGWTSGGTSDTQYF. The CDR3 DNA reads TGTGCCAGCAGTGGGTGGACTAGCGGGGGGACATCAGATACGCAGTATTTT.

This sequence joins TRBV19 and TRBJ2-2; 8 positions match TRBD1. Germline V gives CDR1 LNHDA, CDR2 SQIVND (reference sequence). This CDR3 contains 14 residues. After removal of 5 bases from V and 7 bases from J, the junction contained 6 bases not matched to a gene. Here the CDR3 DNA reads TGTGCCAGTAGTGCTAGACAGGGGATCGGGGAGCTGTTTTTT. It encodes CASSARQGIGELFF.

V and J are TRBV28 and TRBJ2-4; maybe TRBD2 (5 bases). Germline loops: CDR1 MDHEN, CDR2 SYDVKM. V shed 4 bases and J shed 0 bases, with 10 bases lying between them. The CDR3 has 15 amino acids. DNA for the CDR3: TGTGCCAGCAGTTGGACTGGGCTAGCCAAAAACATTCAGTACTTC. Its protein is CASSWTGLAKNIQYF.

This chain joins TRBV15 and TRBJ1-2; a weak D match, TRBD1 (5 bases). The V and J ends lost 5 bases and 4 bases respectively, with 17 bases between them. The CDR3 covers 15 residues. The germline V gene has CDR1 LNHNV and CDR2 YYDKDF (reference sequence). The CDR3 sequence: CATSGLRGEFYGYTF. As DNA, the CDR3 is TGTGCCACCAGCGGCCTTCGGGGGGAGTTCTATGGCTACACCTTC.

The rearrangement joins TRBV13 to TRBJ1-1; 7 nucleotides align to TRBD1. The CDR3 extends over 16 amino acids. The V gene end was trimmed by 3 bases and the J gene end by 4 bases; junction bases not matched to a gene: 11. Germline values: CDR1 PRHDT, CDR2 FYEKMQ (reference sequence). The CDR3 protein is CASSFLPTGPGTEAFF. CDR3 sequence (DNA): TGTGCCAGCAGCTTCCTTCCGACAGGGCCAGGCACTGAAGCTTTCTTT.

The chain employs TRBV30 and TRBJ2-6; D remains unclear. V lost 3 bases to trimming and J lost 4 bases, with 7 bases between them. Looked up from germline, CDR1 is GTSNPN and CDR2 is SVGIG (reference sequence). The CDR3 is 13 amino acids. Here the CDR3 DNA reads TGTGCCTGGAGGTCGTCCGGGGCCAACGTCCTGACTTTC. Translating it yields CAWRSSGANVLTF.

The chain employs TRBV7-2 and TRBJ2-1; 7 positions match TRBD2. The CDR3 loop spans 15 amino acids. CDR1 is SGHTA and CDR2 is FQGNSA in the germline V gene. J lost 0 bases, V lost 4 bases, and 3 bases had no gene match. The CDR3 DNA reads as TGTGCCAGCAGCTCCGGGAGGAGCTCCTACAATGAGCAGTTCTTC. Translated: CASSSGRSSYNEQFF.

This chain joins TRBV6-2 or TRBV6-3 and TRBJ2-7; tentative D call: TRBD1 (5 bases). Germline CDR1 reads MNHEY; CDR2 reads SVGEGT. The CDR3 runs to 17 residues. The ends were cut back, 2 bases at V and 1 base at J, with 18 bases in the middle. The CDR3 DNA reads as TGTGCCAGCAGTTACCCCCAGGGTTTGCTCGTGTCCTACGAGCAGTACTTC. It encodes CASSYPQGLLVSYEQYF.

V and J are TRBV5-1 and TRBJ1-6; D perhaps matches TRBD1 (5 bases). V lost 3 bases and J 7 bases, leaving 14 bases between the germline ends. The CDR3 totals 15 residues. Germline CDR1 reads SGHRS; CDR2 reads YFSETQ. The CDR3 loop reads CASSSGHVDNSPLHF. The CDR3 DNA reads TGCGCCAGCAGCTCAGGACACGTTGACAATTCACCCCTCCACTTT.